The clone carrying this T cell receptor (beta chain) showed up just a few times. The target antigen is unknown. Donation came from healthy Caucasian individuals in Russia who were aged about 6 to 95. Each sample yielded at least 6 million isolated PBMCs. The use of a sample-barcoded 5' primer and a J-beta primer mix characterized a second PCR of about 7 to 12 cycles. Each cDNA molecule was tagged by a template-switch adaptor with 12 random nucleotides. TCRdb re-analysed the 5' RACE reads in MiXCR, keeping a single row per CDR3 protein. The sample includes roughly 680,000 distinct CDR3 sequences, 49% of them seen just once. This record belongs to a study of blood T cells in healthy people across ages. Findings and limits, study-wide: Estimates of total diversity, which came from one million sequenced T cells, were considered to be underestimates.

The CDR3 totals 13 residues. Trimming cost V 6 bases and J 2 bases, with 10 bases left between them. CDR1 and CDR2 (germline): MDHEN, SYDVKM. Sequenced: blood. The V and J genes are TRBV28 and TRBJ2-5; weak D call: TRBD1 (5 bases). This TCR was recovered from a woman aged 55 to 70 in good health. The CDR3 sequence is CASRSTGQETQYF. The CDR3 DNA is TGTGCCAGCAGGAGTACAGGACAAGAGACCCAGTACTTC.